This is a list of T cell receptor beta chains from one sample in a study of metastatic and nonmetastatic thyroid tumors. TCRdb reassembled clones from the PCR reads with MiXCR. The table shows approximately 4,000 clones, with more than 25% occurring only once. Sequencing input: adjacent normal tissue. The receptors were gathered from a male donor with papillary thyroid cancer or a benign thyroid nodule (not recorded which). Some clones in this sample may be carry-over from other donors' samples. CDR3s include the opening cysteine and the closing phenylalanine or tryptophan. The D gene is left open where the match is weak. Clone size is not always given. Where it is, it says once, few, many or a class for expanded clones.

clone size,D gene,V gene,J gene,CDR3 protein,CDR3 DNA
NA,TRBD2,TRBV28,TRBJ2-7,CASRRLSGGYEQYF,TGTGCCAGCAGACGGCTTTCGGGGGGCTACGAGCAGTACTTC
few,NA,TRBV5-1,TRBJ1-6,CASRPGGDSPLHF,TGCGCCAGCCGACCGGGCGGTGATTCACCCCTCCACTTT
NA,TRBD1,TRBV10-3,TRBJ1-2,CAISEADRDPSGYTF,TGTGCCATCAGTGAGGCGGACAGGGATCCTTCTGGCTACACCTTC
large,TRBD1,TRBV12-3/TRBV12-4,TRBJ1-6,CASSFGAQGLSPLHF,TGTGCCAGCAGTTTCGGTGCACAGGGGTTATCACCCCTCCACTTT
medium-sized,TRBD2,TRBV20-1,TRBJ2-3,CSASGGGRTDTQYF,TGCAGTGCTAGCGGGGGGGGAAGGACAGATACGCAGTATTTT
medium-sized,NA,TRBV25-1,TRBJ1-1,CASSEYRDWGDTEAFF,TGTGCCAGCAGTGAATACCGGGACTGGGGAGACACTGAAGCTTTCTTT
medium-sized,TRBD1,TRBV28,TRBJ2-3,CASIPMTGVRYTQYF,TGTGCCAGCATCCCCATGACAGGGGTCAGATATACGCAGTATTTT
few,TRBD1,TRBV28,TRBJ1-2,CASSSTGWYGYTF,TGTGCCAGCAGTTCGACAGGGTGGTATGGCTACACCTTC
NA,NA,TRBV20-1,TRBJ1-5,CSATRGSNSNQPQHF,TGCAGTGCTACGCGGGGAAGTAATAGCAATCAGCCCCAGCATTTT
few,TRBD2,TRBV6-1,TRBJ2-1,CASIAGVSGVVFF,TGTGCCAGTATAGCGGGAGTCTCCGGTGTGGTGTTCTTC
few,TRBD1,TRBV20-1,TRBJ2-7,CSAPGQVDYEQYF,TGCAGTGCGCCGGGACAGGTCGACTACGAGCAGTACTTC
NA,NA,TRBV29-1,TRBJ2-7,CSVEAPDVPGQAPDEQYF,TGCAGCGTTGAAGCTCCAGATGTCCCCGGCCAGGCGCCTGACGAGCAGTACTTC
few,TRBD2,TRBV12-3/TRBV12-4,TRBJ2-1,CASTTREGRYEQFF,TGTGCCAGCACGACGCGGGAGGGCCGGTATGAGCAGTTCTTC
medium-sized,NA,TRBV20-1,TRBJ1-1,CSARDAWTEAFF,TGCAGTGCTAGAGATGCTTGGACTGAAGCTTTCTTT
NA,NA,TRBV28,TRBJ2-3,CASSWRGRGADTQYF,TGTGCCAGCAGTTGGAGGGGCAGGGGTGCAGATACGCAGTATTTT
NA,NA,TRBV5-1,TRBJ2-7,CASSFEGYEQYF,TGCGCCAGCAGCTTTGAGGGCTACGAGCAGTACTTC
medium-sized,NA,TRBV2,TRBJ1-4,CASSGVGEKLFF,TGTGCCAGTAGTGGGGTTGGGGAAAAACTGTTTTTT
NA,NA,TRBV6-2/TRBV6-3,TRBJ2-7,CASIPGTGVLEQYF,TGTGCCAGCATCCCCGGTACAGGTGTGCTCGAGCAGTACTTC
NA,NA,TRBV9,TRBJ1-4,CAISGGPGHEKLFF,TGTGCCATCAGCGGGGGACCGGGACATGAAAAACTGTTTTTT
few,TRBD2,TRBV12-3/TRBV12-4,TRBJ2-1,CASSGREVLPDEQFF,TGTGCCAGCAGTGGACGGGAGGTCCTCCCGGATGAGCAGTTCTTC
medium-sized,TRBD1,TRBV5-5,TRBJ1-6,CASRAGTGGSPLHF,TGTGCCAGCAGAGCCGGGACAGGGGGTTCACCCCTCCACTTT
NA,NA,TRBV4-2,TRBJ2-2,CASSQERTDTGELFF,TGTGCCAGCAGCCAAGAGCGGACTGACACCGGGGAGCTGTTTTTT
many,TRBD1,TRBV27,TRBJ2-5,CASRPDRGQETQYF,TGTGCCAGCAGGCCGGACAGGGGGCAAGAGACCCAGTACTTC
NA,NA,TRBV30,TRBJ1-1,CACTTPGVDTEAFF,TGTGCCTGCACCACACCGGGGGTCGACACTGAAGCTTTCTTT
NA,NA,TRBV20-1,TRBJ1-1,CSAPHEGGLNTEAFF,TGCAGTGCTCCCCACGAAGGTGGCCTTAACACTGAGGCTTTCTTT
NA,NA,TRBV5-1,TRBJ1-6,CASSTDNNSPLHF,TGCGCCAGCAGTACGGACAATAATTCACCCCTCCACTTT
NA,TRBD2,TRBV5-1,TRBJ2-1,CASSFGGGAYNEQFF,TGCGCCAGCAGTTTTGGCGGGGGAGCCTACAATGAGCAGTTCTTC
NA,NA,TRBV27,TRBJ2-1,CASGFYEQFF,TGTGCCAGTGGATTCTATGAGCAGTTCTTC
NA,NA,TRBV11-3,TRBJ2-3,CASSLVPYTQYF,TGTGCCAGTAGCTTAGTCCCATATACGCAGTATTTT
medium-sized,NA,TRBV13,TRBJ1-1,CASSLGQGAFF,TGTGCCAGCAGCTTAGGGCAGGGAGCTTTCTTT
NA,NA,TRBV6-1,TRBJ1-1,CASRETGTTEAFF,TGTGCCAGCAGGGAAACAGGGACCACTGAAGCTTTCTTT
NA,NA,TRBV6-1,TRBJ1-2,CASGPGPNYGYTF,TGTGCCAGCGGGCCGGGGCCTAACTATGGCTACACCTTC
few,NA,TRBV6-1,TRBJ2-4,CASSPRAEYLAKNIQYF,TGTGCCAGCAGCCCCCGCGCGGAATACTTAGCCAAAAACATTCAGTACTTC
NA,TRBD1,TRBV19,TRBJ1-5,CASSPTGGGSNQPQHF,TGTGCCAGTAGCCCTACAGGGGGTGGGAGCAATCAGCCCCAGCATTTT
many,NA,TRBV30,TRBJ1-1,CAWSVSSRVAFF,TGTGCCTGGAGTGTAAGTTCAAGGGTAGCTTTCTTT
NA,TRBD2,TRBV20-1,TRBJ2-7,CSARGSSGRTYEQYF,TGCAGTGCTAGGGGTTCTAGCGGGAGAACCTACGAGCAGTACTTC
NA,NA,TRBV11-2,TRBJ1-1,CASSYTQNTEAFF,TGTGCCAGCAGCTACACTCAGAACACTGAAGCTTTCTTT
once,NA,TRBV5-1,TRBJ2-7,CASSLGQGLTYEQYF,TGCGCCAGCAGCTTGGGGCAGGGATTGACCTACGAGCAGTACTTC
NA,NA,TRBV5-1,TRBJ2-1,CASSQGKGFDEQFF,TGCGCCAGCAGCCAAGGGAAGGGTTTCGATGAGCAGTTCTTC